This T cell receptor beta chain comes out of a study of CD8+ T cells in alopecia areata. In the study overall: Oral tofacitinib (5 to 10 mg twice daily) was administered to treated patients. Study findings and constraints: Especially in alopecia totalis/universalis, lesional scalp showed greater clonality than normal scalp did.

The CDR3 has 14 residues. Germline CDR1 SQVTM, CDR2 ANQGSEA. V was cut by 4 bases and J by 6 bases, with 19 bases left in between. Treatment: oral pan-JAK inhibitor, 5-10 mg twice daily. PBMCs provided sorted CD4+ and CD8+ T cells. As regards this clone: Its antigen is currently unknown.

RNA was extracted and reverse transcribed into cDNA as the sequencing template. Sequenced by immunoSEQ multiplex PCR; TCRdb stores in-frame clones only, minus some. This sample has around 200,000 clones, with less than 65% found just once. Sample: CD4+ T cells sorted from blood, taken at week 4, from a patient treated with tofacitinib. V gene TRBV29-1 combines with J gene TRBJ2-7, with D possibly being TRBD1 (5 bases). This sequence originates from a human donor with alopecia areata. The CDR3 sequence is CSVGGSAWGAEQYF. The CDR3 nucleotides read TGCAGCGTTGGTGGAAGTGCGTGGGGCGCCGAGCAGTACTTC.